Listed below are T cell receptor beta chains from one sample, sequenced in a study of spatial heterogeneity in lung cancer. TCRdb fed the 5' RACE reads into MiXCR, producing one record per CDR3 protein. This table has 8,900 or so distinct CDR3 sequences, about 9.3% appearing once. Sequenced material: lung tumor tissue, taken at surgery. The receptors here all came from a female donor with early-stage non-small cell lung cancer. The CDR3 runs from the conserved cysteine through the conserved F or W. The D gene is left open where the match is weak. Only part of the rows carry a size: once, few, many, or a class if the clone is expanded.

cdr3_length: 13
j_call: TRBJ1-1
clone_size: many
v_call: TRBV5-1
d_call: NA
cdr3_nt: TGCGCCAGCAGCTTCTCGGGGTTCACTGAAGCTTTCTTT
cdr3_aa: CASSFSGFTEAFF

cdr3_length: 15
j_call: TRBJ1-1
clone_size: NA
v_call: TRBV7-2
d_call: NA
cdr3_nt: TGTGCCAGCAGCCTAGAGGGGGTGATGAACACTGAAGCTTTCTTT
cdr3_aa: CASSLEGVMNTEAFF

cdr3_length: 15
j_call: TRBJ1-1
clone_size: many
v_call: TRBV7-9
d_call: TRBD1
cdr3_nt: TGTGCCAGCAGCGCCTTGGACAGGGCGCGCACTGAAGCTTTCTTT
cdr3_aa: CASSALDRARTEAFF

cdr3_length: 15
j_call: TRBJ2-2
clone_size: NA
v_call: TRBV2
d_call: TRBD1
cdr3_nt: TGTGCCAGCAGGACCGGGACAGGGAGGGCCGGGGAGCTGTTTTTT
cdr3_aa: CASRTGTGRAGELFF

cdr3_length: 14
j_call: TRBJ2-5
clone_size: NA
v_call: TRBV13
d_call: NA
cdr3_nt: TGTGCCAGCAGCTTACTGGGGAGAAGAGAGACCCAGTACTTC
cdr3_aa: CASSLLGRRETQYF

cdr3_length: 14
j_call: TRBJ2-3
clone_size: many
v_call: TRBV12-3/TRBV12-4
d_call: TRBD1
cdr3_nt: TGTGCCAGCAGTCGACAGGGGGCAAGAGATACGCAGTATTTT
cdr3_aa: CASSRQGARDTQYF

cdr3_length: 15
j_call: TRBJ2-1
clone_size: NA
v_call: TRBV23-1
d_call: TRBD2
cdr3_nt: TGCGCCAGCATTGGGTTGACTAGCGGGAGGAATGAGCAGTTCTTC
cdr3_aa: CASIGLTSGRNEQFF

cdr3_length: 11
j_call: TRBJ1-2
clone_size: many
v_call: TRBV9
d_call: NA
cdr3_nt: TGTGCCAGCGGTAACAACTATGGCTACACCTTC
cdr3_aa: CASGNNYGYTF

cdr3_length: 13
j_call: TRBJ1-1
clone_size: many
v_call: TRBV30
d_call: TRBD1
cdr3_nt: TGTGCCTGGAGCCGGGACAGGGTAACTGAAGCTTTCTTT
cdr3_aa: CAWSRDRVTEAFF

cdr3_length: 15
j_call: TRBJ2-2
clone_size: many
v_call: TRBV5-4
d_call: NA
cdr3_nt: TGTGCCAGCAGCTCCGGGACTTTGAACACCGGGGAGCTGTTTTTT
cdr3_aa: CASSSGTLNTGELFF

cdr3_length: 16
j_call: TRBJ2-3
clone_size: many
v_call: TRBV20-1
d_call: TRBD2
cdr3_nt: TGCAGTGCTAGTATGCCCCGGGGGGGCGTCACAGATACGCAGTATTTT
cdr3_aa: CSASMPRGGVTDTQYF

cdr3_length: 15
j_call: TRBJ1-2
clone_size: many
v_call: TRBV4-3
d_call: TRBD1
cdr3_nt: TGCGCCAGCAGCCAAGGGGGGACAGGGTACTATGGCTACACCTTC
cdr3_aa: CASSQGGTGYYGYTF

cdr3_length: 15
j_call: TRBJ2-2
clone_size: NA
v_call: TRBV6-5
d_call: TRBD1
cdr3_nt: TGTGCCAGCAGCCTGACAGGGGCGGTCACCGGGGAGCTGTTTTTT
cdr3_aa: CASSLTGAVTGELFF

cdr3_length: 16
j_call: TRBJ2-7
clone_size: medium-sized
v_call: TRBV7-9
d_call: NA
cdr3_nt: TGTGCCAGCAGCGGCGACCCGGGACTCTTCCCCTACGAGCAGTACTTC
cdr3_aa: CASSGDPGLFPYEQYF

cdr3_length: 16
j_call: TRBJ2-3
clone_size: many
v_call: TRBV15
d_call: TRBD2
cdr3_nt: TGTGCCACCAGCAGAGAACTAGCGGGGAGCACAGATACGCAGTATTTT
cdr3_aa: CATSRELAGSTDTQYF

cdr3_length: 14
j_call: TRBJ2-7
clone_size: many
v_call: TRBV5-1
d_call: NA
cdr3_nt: TGCGCCAGCAGCTTGGATACAGGTCCCTACGAGCAGTACTTC
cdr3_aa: CASSLDTGPYEQYF

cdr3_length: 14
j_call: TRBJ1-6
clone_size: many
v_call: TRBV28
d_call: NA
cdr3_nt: TGTGCCAGCAGTTTAGAAGGAATAAATTCACCCCTCCACTTT
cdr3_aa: CASSLEGINSPLHF

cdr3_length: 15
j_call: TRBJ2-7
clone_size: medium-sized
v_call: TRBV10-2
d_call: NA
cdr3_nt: TGCGCCAGCAGTGAGTCGCTCTGGGGGAACTACGAGCAGTACTTC
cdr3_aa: CASSESLWGNYEQYF

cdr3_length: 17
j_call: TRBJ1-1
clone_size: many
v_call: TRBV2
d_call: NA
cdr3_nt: TGTGCCAGCAGTGACTCGCCCCCCTGGTTAGTGTACACTGAAGCTTTCTTT
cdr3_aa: CASSDSPPWLVYTEAFF

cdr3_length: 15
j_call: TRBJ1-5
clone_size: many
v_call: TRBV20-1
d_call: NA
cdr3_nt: TGCAGTGCTAGAGAAATGGGTAATAGCAATCAGCCCCAGCATTTT
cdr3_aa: CSAREMGNSNQPQHF

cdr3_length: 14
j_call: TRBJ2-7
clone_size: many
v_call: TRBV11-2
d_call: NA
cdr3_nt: TGTGCCAGCAGCTTAGCAGCGGGCTACTACGAGCAGTACTTC
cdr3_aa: CASSLAAGYYEQYF

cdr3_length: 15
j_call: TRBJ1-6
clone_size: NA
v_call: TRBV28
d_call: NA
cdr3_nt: TGTGCCAGCAGTCTCCAGGGAAAGGGGAATTCACCCCTCCACTTT
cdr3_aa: CASSLQGKGNSPLHF

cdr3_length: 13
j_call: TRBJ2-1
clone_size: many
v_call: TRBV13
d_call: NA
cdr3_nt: TGTGCCAGCAGCTTAGGGACTAGCAATGAGCAGTTCTTC
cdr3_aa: CASSLGTSNEQFF

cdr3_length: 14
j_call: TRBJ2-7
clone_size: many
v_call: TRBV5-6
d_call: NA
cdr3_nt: TGTGCCAGCAGCTTAGGTTTGACAGTCAACGAGCAGTACTTC
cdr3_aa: CASSLGLTVNEQYF

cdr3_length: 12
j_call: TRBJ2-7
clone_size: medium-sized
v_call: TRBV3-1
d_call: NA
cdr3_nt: TGTGCCAGCAGCCCTTACGATGGAGAGCAGTACTTC
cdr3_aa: CASSPYDGEQYF